One sample yielded the 9 T cell receptor beta chains listed below, sequenced in a study of shared clonotypes between healthy human individuals. Produced via immunoSEQ multiplex PCR; TCRdb's table is partial and in-frame only. The table shows approximately 940,000 clones, with over 75% occurring only once. Material: memory CD4+ T cells sorted from blood. The subset here: CD45RA-negative fraction. The receptors shown here come from a young man in good health.

The chain combines TRBV5-1 with TRBJ2-5; no reliable D call. V was clipped by 5 bases and J by 0 bases, with 8 bases between them. The germline CDR1 and CDR2 sequences are SGHRS and YFSETQ. CDR3 length: 13 residues. Here the CDR3 reads CASSVGYQETQYF. The CDR3 nucleotides are TGCGCCAGCAGTGTGGGGTACCAAGAGACCCAGTACTTC.

The rearrangement joins TRBV18 to TRBJ2-2, with 7 bases fitting TRBD1. This CDR3 has 17 amino acids. The germline gives CDR1 KGHSH, CDR2 LQKENI. The V gene end was trimmed by 4 bases and the J gene end by 6 bases; junction bases not matched to a gene: 14. CDR3 amino acids: CASSQTIGQGVAGELFF. The DNA for the CDR3 is TGTGCCAGCTCACAAACGATTGGCCAGGGGGTCGCCGGGGAGCTGTTTTTT.

The chain links TRBV6-1 to TRBJ1-3; D not resolved. The CDR3 spans 15 residues. V gave up 1 base and J gave up 4 bases, with 11 bases separating them. Germline V CDR1 and CDR2: MNHNS, SASEGT. CDR3 DNA sequence: TGTGCCAGCAGTGAAGTACCACAAATGGGAAACACCATATATTTT. It codes for CASSEVPQMGNTIYF.

The chain combines TRBV5-1 with TRBJ2-3; D not certain. Trimming took 5 bases from V and 1 from J, leaving 8 bases between them. There are 13 residues in the CDR3. Looked up from germline, CDR1 is SGHRS and CDR2 is YFSETQ. Written as DNA, the CDR3 is TGCGCCAGCAGGGGTATCGGCACAGATACGCAGTATTTT. This codes for CASRGIGTDTQYF.

This clone was recorded a few times. The rearrangement joins TRBV29-1 to TRBJ2-5, with 9 bases matching TRBD2. V lost 6 bases and J lost 5; bases outside the gene matches: 13. The CDR3 consists of 15 residues. Germline V lookup: CDR1 SQVTM, CDR2 ANQGSEA. The CDR3 DNA is TGCAGCGTGGCGAAGAGCGGGAGGACGTGGGAGACCCAGTACTTC. As protein: CSVAKSGRTWETQYF.

The rearrangement uses TRBV5-1 and TRBJ2-2; D perhaps matches TRBD2 (7 bases). The germline gives CDR1 SGHRS, CDR2 YFSETQ. The CDR3 length is 16 residues. V gave up 9 bases and J gave up 2 bases, with 20 bases separating them. The CDR3 nucleotides read TGCGCCACCAGGGGAGGGGACACGACAAACACCGGGGAGCTGTTTTTT. This encodes CATRGGDTTNTGELFF.

The chain uses TRBV11-3 and TRBJ2-2; possible D gene TRBD1, 6 bases. With 5 bases removed from V and 4 bases from J, the gap between germline ends came to 14 bases. The CDR3 is made up of 15 amino acids. The germline CDR1 and CDR2 sequences are SGHNT and YENEEA. CDR3 sequence: CASSPPTGTTGELFF. DNA for the CDR3: TGTGCCAGCAGCCCCCCGACAGGAACCACCGGGGAGCTGTTTTTT.

This clone was picked up many times. This chain joins TRBV6-5 and TRBJ1-1; no clear D gene. CDR1 and CDR2 from the germline V gene are MNHEY and SVGAGI. V was clipped by 2 bases and J by 3 bases, with 7 bases between them. The CDR3 extends over 13 amino acids. The CDR3 here is CASSYGRYTEAFF. The CDR3 coding sequence is TGTGCCAGCAGTTACGGGAGGTACACTGAAGCTTTCTTT.

This chain links TRBV6-1 with TRBJ1-5, with unresolved D. This CDR3 is built from 15 residues. Trimming cost V 4 bases and J 0 bases, with 10 bases left between them. CDR1 is MNHNS, CDR2 SASEGT, per germline. CDR3: CASSGPSNSNQPQHF. The CDR3 bases are TGTGCCAGCAGTGGGCCATCAAATAGCAATCAGCCCCAGCATTTT.